This TCR beta chain was sequenced in a study of vaccination effects on CD4 cells after COVID-19. Study-level results: The study had few convalescent patients and no early post-infection timepoints.

The CDR3 consists of 17 residues. Germline CDR1 is ENHRY and CDR2 is SYGVKD. J lost 3 bases, V lost 0 bases, and 8 bases had no gene match. Libraries were prepared by immunoSEQ multiplex PCR; TCRdb keeps only in-frame clonotypes and omits some of them. This table holds tens of thousands of clones, 55% to 85% found once. Worth noting for this clone: Its antigen is as yet unknown.

Under the ViraFEST assay, PBMC were stimulated with viral peptide pools so that antigen-specific CD4+ T cells expanded. Sequencing was performed afterwards. The culture ran for around 10 days before CD4+ T cells were isolated. Subjects were given two BNT162b2 or mRNA-1273 vaccine doses. The chain links TRBV10-3 to TRBJ1-5, with TRBD1 identical over 7 bases. This sample comprised CD4+ T cells from PBMCs cultured with HCoV-229E spike peptides, obtained after COVID-19 vaccination. The receptor comes from a human donor who received a COVID-19 vaccine. As DNA, the CDR3 is TGTGCCATCAGTGAGTCCCGACAGGGTAGGAACAATCAGCCCCAGCATTTT. It yields the protein CAISESRQGRNNQPQHF.